One and the same sample provided the 2 T cell receptor beta chains below, sequenced in a study of blood T cell repertoires in COVID-19. The repertoire was sequenced with immunoSEQ multiplex PCR; TCRdb's copy has only in-frame clones and lacks some. The sample gives 85,000 to 130,000 clones, less than 80% of which show up once; approximately 6.2% is in the top ten. Material for sequencing was peripheral blood. These receptors originate from a man older than 75 with COVID-19, enrolled during active disease.

This clone was counted between two and nine times. V usage is TRBV2 and J usage is TRBJ1-5; D may be TRBD1 (6 bases). V was clipped by 11 bases and J by 2 bases, with 13 bases between them. This CDR3 has 13 amino acids. Germline loops: CDR1 SNHLY, CDR2 FYNNEI. Here the CDR3 DNA reads TGTGCCTCAGGCAGGGGCCGCAATCAGCCCCAGCATTTT. Amino acid sequence: CASGRGRNQPQHF.

This chain connects TRBV24-1 to TRBJ2-1, with 12 bases lining up with TRBD2. The CDR3 contains 16 residues. CDR1 and CDR2 (germline): KGHDR, SFDVKD. Trimming cost V 4 bases and J 4 bases; bases outside gene matches: 4. CDR3 in DNA: TGTGCCACCAGTGACTCTAGCGGGAGGGAATACAATGAGCAGTTCTTC. Its translation: CATSDSSGREYNEQFF.